A single sample gave rise to the 30 T cell receptor beta chains below, sequenced in a study of blood T cell repertoires in COVID-19. Sequenced by immunoSEQ multiplex PCR; TCRdb stores in-frame clones only, minus some. The table records about 64,000 clones, around nine tenths of them present only once. Specimen: PBMCs or T cells enriched from blood (not recorded which). These receptors were collected from a woman in her forties who had recovered from COVID-19.

This rearrangement joins TRBV2 to TRBJ2-5; D remains unclear. CDR1 and CDR2 (germline): SNHLY, FYNNEI. CDR3 length: 14 amino acids. Trimming pared 2 bases from V and 2 bases from J, leaving 9 bases between. CDR3 coding DNA: TGTGCCAGCAGTGAATTCTCACAGCAAGAGACCCAGTACTTC. It translates to CASSEFSQQETQYF.

The rearrangement links TRBV5-1 to TRBJ1-1, with D tentatively TRBD1 (5 bases). This CDR3 contains 15 residues. Germline values: CDR1 SGHRS, CDR2 YFSETQ. V lost 0 bases, J lost 3 bases, and 12 bases lay in between. The CDR3 sequence: CASSLEAGVDTEAFF. CDR3 bases: TGCGCCAGCAGCTTGGAAGCGGGGGTCGACACTGAAGCTTTCTTT.

This clone was observed a single time. The J gene is TRBJ2-7, the V gene TRBV27, with TRBD1 matching over 8 bases. This CDR3 is 15 amino acids long. Germline assignment: CDR1 MNHEY and CDR2 SMNVEV (reference sequence). V trimming: 3 bases; J trimming: 2 bases; junction bases outside the gene matches: 6. The CDR3 DNA reads TGTGCCAGCAGTTTGGGACAGGCGCCTACCTACGAGCAGTACTTC. Its translation: CASSLGQAPTYEQYF.

This chain joins TRBV19 and TRBJ1-2; 8 nucleotides align to TRBD1. The CDR3 is made up of 17 amino acids. V lost 9 bases, J lost 1 base, and 16 bases stayed unmatched. CDR1 LNHDA and CDR2 SQIVND come from the germline V gene (reference sequence). For the CDR3, the DNA is TGTGCCAGCCTAGGCCCCTCTCAGGGGGCCCTTAACTATGGCTACACCTTC. This translates into CASLGPSQGALNYGYTF.

J is TRBJ2-7 and V is TRBV6-5; no reliable D call. Germline-derived CDR1 and CDR2 are MNHEY and SVGAGI. Trimming left V 6 bases short and J 0 bases short, with 12 bases between. The CDR3 covers 14 residues. The CDR3 region has the DNA TGTGCCAGCAGCCATGGTATGAGCTCCTACGAGCAGTACTTC. Amino acids: CASSHGMSSYEQYF.

The chain employs TRBV12-5 and TRBJ1-1; D gene uncertain. In germline, CDR1 is LGHNT, CDR2 FRNRAP. Trimming stripped 6 bases from V and 2 bases from J, with 16 bases between. The CDR3 contains 15 residues. CDR3 protein: CASGLDGLSNTEAFF. CDR3 bases: TGTGCTAGTGGGTTAGACGGACTATCCAACACTGAAGCTTTCTTT.

This chain links TRBV14 with TRBJ2-7, with TRBD1 identical over 9 bases. J lost 2 bases, V lost 5 bases, and 10 bases had no gene match. Germline V gene data show CDR1 as SGHDN and CDR2 as FVKESK. The CDR3 has 16 residues. CDR3 nucleotides: TGTGCCAGCAGCTATAGAGAAGGACAGGGGCCCTACGAGCAGTACTTC. Translating gives CASSYREGQGPYEQYF.

V is TRBV4-1 and J is TRBJ1-4, with no clear D. The CDR3 loop spans 13 amino acids. V lost 7 bases and J lost 5, with 11 bases in between. Germline lookup yields CDR1 MGHRA and CDR2 YSYEKL. The CDR3 coding sequence is TGCGCCAGCATCTACAGCCCCAATGAAAAACTGTTTTTT. It is translated as CASIYSPNEKLFF.

This clone has more than one count but fewer than ten. This chain connects TRBV5-5 to TRBJ1-1, with D perhaps TRBD1 (6 bases). The germline V gene encodes CDR1 SGHKS and CDR2 YYEKEE (reference sequence). The CDR3 runs to 15 residues. Deletions cut 5 bases from V and 4 bases from J, with 18 bases between. CDR3 amino acids: CASRPDRLLGTEAFF. As DNA, the CDR3 is TGTGCCAGCAGACCAGACAGGTTGTTGGGCACTGAAGCTTTCTTT.

The J gene is TRBJ1-2, the V gene TRBV10-3, with 8 bases aligning to TRBD1. Per the germline V gene, CDR1 is ENHRY and CDR2 is SYGVKD. The CDR3 runs to 15 residues. The ends lost 6 bases at V and 5 bases at J; junction bases unmatched: 11. This CDR3 reads CAIRPGQGAGYGYTF. The CDR3, as DNA: TGTGCCATCAGGCCCGGACAGGGAGCAGGGTATGGCTACACCTTC.

The genes are TRBV3-1 (or the pseudogene TRBV3-2) and TRBJ1-2; 11 nucleotides line up with TRBD1. The length of the CDR3 is 15 residues. Germline V gene data show CDR1 as LGHDT and CDR2 as YNNKEL (reference sequence). Unmatched junction bases numbered 5, after V lost 1 base and J lost 7 bases. The CDR3 spells CASSQADRGPAGYTF. CDR3 in DNA: TGTGCCAGCAGCCAAGCGGACAGGGGGCCAGCTGGCTACACCTTC.

CDR3: CASKYVAVSTDTQYF. CDR3 coding DNA: TGTGCCAGCAAATACGTGGCGGTGAGCACAGATACGCAGTATTTT. The chain couples TRBV6-6 to TRBJ2-3; D is undetermined. Looked up from germline, CDR1 is MNHNY and CDR2 is SVGAGI (reference sequence). Deletions cut 7 bases from V and 0 bases from J, with 14 bases between. This CDR3 contains 15 residues.

V usage is TRBV7-2 and J usage is TRBJ2-1, with 12 positions matching TRBD2. This CDR3 is built from 15 residues. V gave up 5 bases and J gave up 8 bases; unmatched junction bases: 7. Germline V gene lookup returns CDR1 SGHTA and CDR2 FQGNSA. The CDR3 reads CASSTTSGGQYEQFF. The CDR3, as DNA: TGTGCCAGCAGCACAACTAGCGGGGGGCAATATGAGCAGTTCTTC.

This chain's CDR3 is CASSQGDIGLGGYTF. Here the CDR3 DNA reads TGCGCCAGCAGCCAGGGGGACATAGGCCTTGGAGGCTACACCTTC. The J gene is TRBJ1-2, the V gene TRBV5-1; 7 nucleotides agree with TRBD1. V shed 4 bases and J 8 bases; nucleotides not matched to a gene: 14. CDR3 length: 15 amino acids. The V gene's germline CDR1 is SGHRS and CDR2 YFSETQ.

In nucleotides, the CDR3 is TGTGCCAGCAGTTCCAGCCTAACAGGGGGCGTCACTGAAGCTTTCTTT. Translating it yields CASSSSLTGGVTEAFF. J is TRBJ1-1 and V is TRBV6-5; 9 bases fit TRBD1. Germline CDR1 and CDR2: MNHEY and SVGAGI. This CDR3 is 16 amino acids long. V dropped 4 bases and J dropped 4; count of bases not matched to a gene: 10.

V is TRBV10-3 and J is TRBJ2-4; D may be TRBD2 (5 bases). Trimming removed 0 bases at V and 12 bases at J, with 15 bases between. The germline V gene has CDR1 ENHRY and CDR2 SYGVKD. The CDR3 runs 14 residues. CDR3 bases: TGTGCCATCAGTGAGTCCGGACTTGATCCCAGTCAGTACTTC. The encoded protein is CAISESGLDPSQYF.

The chain has TRBV5-4 and TRBJ1-2; TRBD1 agrees at 8 bases. Looked up from germline, CDR1 is SGHNT and CDR2 is YYREEE (reference sequence). The ends lost 4 bases at V and 6 bases at J; junction bases unmatched: 8. The CDR3 length is 14 residues. The CDR3 nucleotides read TGTGCCAGCAGCCAAATCGGACAGGGTCATGGCTACACCTTC. Its translation: CASSQIGQGHGYTF.

This clone has only one observation. The chain combines TRBV4-1 with TRBJ1-2; 7 bases are shared with TRBD1. From germline, CDR1 is MGHRA and CDR2 YSYEKL. Germline trimming cut 1 base from V and 4 bases from J; bases unmatched to any gene: 9. The CDR3 loop spans 16 amino acids. The CDR3, as DNA: TGCGCCAGCAGCCAAGTAGTACAGGGGAATGGCTATGGCTACACCTTC. The encoded protein is CASSQVVQGNGYGYTF.

This chain connects TRBV5-1 to TRBJ2-3; 9 bases are a match to TRBD1. The CDR3 sequence is 14 residues long. J lost 4 bases, V lost 4 bases, and 4 bases had no gene match. Germline-derived CDR1 and CDR2 are SGHRS and YFSETQ. As DNA, the CDR3 is TGCGCCAGCAGCGGGGGACAGGGAGCAGATACGCAGTATTTT. Translation gives CASSGGQGADTQYF.

This chain connects TRBV3-1 (or the pseudogene TRBV3-2) to TRBJ1-5; D not resolved. V was pared by 1 base and J by 3 bases, with 13 bases between. The CDR3 runs to 16 residues. Germline V CDR1 and CDR2: LGHDT, YNNKEL (reference sequence). The CDR3 here is CASSQGRQLYNQPQHF. The DNA for the CDR3 is TGTGCCAGCAGCCAAGGGCGGCAGCTTTACAATCAGCCCCAGCATTTT.

This chain uses TRBV27 with TRBJ2-1; 10 bases match TRBD1. The germline gives CDR1 MNHEY, CDR2 SMNVEV (reference sequence). This CDR3 comprises 15 residues. Trimming at V came to 6 bases and at J to 4 bases, leaving 6 bases not matched to a gene. The CDR3 protein is CASRPGTGVYNEQFF. The CDR3 nucleotides are TGTGCCAGCAGACCCGGGACAGGGGTTTACAATGAGCAGTTCTTC.

The rearrangement joins TRBV6-4 to TRBJ2-7; maybe TRBD1 (5 bases). Per germline, CDR1 MRHNA and CDR2 SNTAGT. The CDR3 runs 13 residues. Trimming removed 3 bases at V and 3 bases at J, with 9 bases between. In DNA form, the CDR3 reads TGTGCCAGCAGTGAAGATCAGGGCTACGAGCAGTACTTC. This sequence encodes CASSEDQGYEQYF.

The chain joins TRBV11-2 to TRBJ2-7, with 8 bases identical to TRBD1. Germline CDR1 and CDR2: SGHAT and FQNNGV. The CDR3 runs 13 residues. V lost 3 bases and J lost 9; bases outside the gene matches: 7. DNA of the CDR3: TGTGCCAGCAGCTTTCTGGCGCAGGGGGCGCAGTACTTC. The encoded protein is CASSFLAQGAQYF.

The genes are TRBV11-2 and TRBJ1-4; 10 bases map to TRBD1. Germline assignment: CDR1 SGHAT and CDR2 FQNNGV. V trimming: 5 bases; J trimming: 5 bases; junction bases outside the gene matches: 2. This CDR3 spans 14 amino acids. CDR3: CASSQDRGNEKLFF. The CDR3 region has the DNA TGTGCCAGCAGCCAGGACAGGGGGAATGAAAAACTGTTTTTT. Supplemented by reference TRBV11-2 and TRBJ1-4, the full variable domain reads EAGVAQSPRYKIIEKRQSVAFWCNPISGHATLYWYQQILGQGPKLLIQFQNNGVVDDSQLPKDRFSAERLKGVDSTLKIQPAKLEDSAVYLCASSQDRGNEKLFFGSGTQLSVL.

The CDR3 DNA sequence: TGTGCCAGCAGCCCTCACCCGGGGGGGACAACGATTTACGAGCAGTACTTC. It encodes CASSPHPGGTTIYEQYF. V gene TRBV9 combines with J gene TRBJ2-7; 8 nucleotides agree with TRBD2. The CDR3 covers 17 residues. The V gene end was trimmed by 4 bases and the J gene end by 4 bases; junction bases not matched to a gene: 16. Germline values: CDR1 SGDLS, CDR2 YYNGEE.

The rearrangement joins TRBV7-9 to TRBJ1-1; 7 nucleotides line up with TRBD1. V trimming: 5 bases; J trimming: 4 bases; junction bases outside the gene matches: 7. The CDR3 covers 14 residues. Germline-derived CDR1 and CDR2 are SEHNR and FQNEAQ (reference sequence). The CDR3 DNA reads TGTGCCAGCAGCACCTGGGACAGTGGCACTGAAGCTTTCTTT. Protein sequence: CASSTWDSGTEAFF.

The chain uses TRBV5-1 and TRBJ2-3; TRBD2 might be the D (6 bases). This CDR3 region has 13 residues. Looked up from germline, CDR1 is SGHRS and CDR2 is YFSETQ. V gave up 8 bases and J gave up 2 bases, with 12 bases separating them. Written as DNA, the CDR3 is TGCGCCAGTCACAGCGGGTACACAGATACGCAGTATTTT. Translation gives CASHSGYTDTQYF.

The gene calls are TRBV29-1 and TRBJ1-2; D is possibly TRBD1 (5 bases). The V end lost 7 bases, the J end lost 0 bases, and 12 bases lay between the germline ends. This CDR3 comprises 13 residues. CDR1 and CDR2 from the germline V gene are SQVTM and ANQGSEA. Here the CDR3 DNA reads TGCAGCGCCGAGGAAGGGGCTAACTATGGCTACACCTTC. Its protein product is CSAEEGANYGYTF.

The J gene is TRBJ2-1, the V gene TRBV3-1 (or the pseudogene TRBV3-2), with 7 bases lining up with TRBD1. Germline V lookup: CDR1 LGHDT, CDR2 YNNKEL (reference sequence). This CDR3 has 14 residues. V shed 3 bases, J shed 5 bases, and the junction held 4 bases outside the gene matches. CDR3 DNA: TGTGCCAGCAGCCAGAACAGGGGCAACAATGAGCAGTTCTTC. Protein: CASSQNRGNNEQFF.

This clone was seen only once. The V call is TRBV12-5, the J call TRBJ2-7; D remains ambiguous. V dropped 1 base and J dropped 7 bases, with 11 bases sitting between them. The CDR3 consists of 13 residues. The V gene's germline CDR1 is LGHNT and CDR2 FRNRAP. DNA of the CDR3: TGTGCTAGTGGTTTGGCCACTCTCAGGGAGCAGTACTTC. Protein: CASGLATLREQYF.